The 25 T cell receptor beta chains given below trace back to one sample, sequenced in a study of blood T cell repertoires in COVID-19. Method: immunoSEQ multiplex PCR; TCRdb's copy keeps in-frame clones and lacks some. The data hold approximately 300,000 clones, with about 90% observed a single time. Sequences were obtained from PBMCs or T cells enriched from blood (not recorded which). The receptors derive from a woman in her 30s who had recovered from COVID-19.

This clone was seen a handful of times. The CDR3 region has the DNA TGTGCCAGCAGGAGGGACAGGGGGCCTGAAAAACTGTTTTTT. It yields the protein CASRRDRGPEKLFF. The chain uses TRBV2 and TRBJ1-4; TRBD1 aligns across 12 bases. CDR1 SNHLY and CDR2 FYNNEI come from the germline V gene. V was pared by 6 bases and J by 7 bases, with 3 bases of the junction left unmatched. CDR3 length: 14 amino acids. Filled out from reference TRBV2 and TRBJ1-4, the complete variable domain reads EPEVTQTPSHQVTQMGQEVILRCVPISNHLYFYWYRQILGQKVEFLVSFYNNEISEKSEIFDDQFSVERPDGSNFTLKIRSTKLEDSAMYFCASRRDRGPEKLFFGSGTQLSVL.

The chain links TRBV27 to TRBJ2-7; 9 bases map to TRBD1. V lost 7 bases, J lost 4 bases, and 11 bases stayed unmatched. In germline, CDR1 is MNHEY, CDR2 SMNVEV (reference sequence). CDR3 length: 15 amino acids. The CDR3 nucleotides read TGTGCCAGCACCTTACACGGGACAGGGAGTTACGAGCAGTACTTC. It specifies CASTLHGTGSYEQYF.

J is TRBJ1-6 and V is TRBV6-5; D call uncertain. Deletions cut 5 bases from V and 7 bases from J, with 9 bases between. The germline V gene has CDR1 MNHEY and CDR2 SVGAGI. CDR3 length: 13 residues. The CDR3 loop reads CASSPSLNSPLHF. The CDR3, as DNA: TGTGCCAGCAGTCCCTCACTAAATTCACCCCTCCACTTT.

V usage is TRBV19 and J usage is TRBJ1-3; the D gene is possibly TRBD1 (6 bases). From germline, CDR1 is LNHDA and CDR2 SQIVND (reference sequence). V was clipped by 8 bases and J by 5 bases, with 19 bases between them. The CDR3 sequence is 15 residues long. CDR3 residues: CASGGRGALRNTIYF. The CDR3 region has the DNA TGTGCCAGTGGGGGACGGGGGGCGCTTAGAAACACCATATATTTT.

The chain couples TRBV27 to TRBJ1-5, with a tentative D call TRBD1 (6 bases). This CDR3 has 16 residues. Looked up from germline, CDR1 is MNHEY and CDR2 is SMNVEV (reference sequence). The V and J ends lost 3 bases and 3 bases respectively, with 15 bases between them. CDR3 coding DNA: TGTGCCAGCAGTTTGCTATCGACAGGATTCAATCAGCCCCAGCATTTT. Translated: CASSLLSTGFNQPQHF.

In this sample, this clone turned up once. This sequence joins TRBV7-9 and TRBJ2-2; D is uncertain. This CDR3 is built from 12 residues. Germline CDR1 SEHNR, CDR2 FQNEAQ (reference sequence). The V gene lost 4 bases and the J gene lost 4 bases, with 4 bases spanning the gap. Here the CDR3 reads CASSYFTGELFF. In DNA form, the CDR3 reads TGTGCCAGCAGCTACTTCACCGGGGAGCTGTTTTTT.

V and J are TRBV23-1 and TRBJ2-5; 10 nucleotides match TRBD2. TRBV23-1 falls under the ORF class, with uncertain function. The CDR3 runs to 14 residues. Germline trimming cut 7 bases from V and 0 bases from J; bases unmatched to any gene: 2. This CDR3 reads CASILAGNQETQYF. The CDR3 nucleotides are TGCGCCAGCATACTAGCGGGGAACCAAGAGACCCAGTACTTC.

This clone was seen a handful of times. This chain joins TRBV5-5 and TRBJ2-7; TRBD1 might be the D (5 bases). There are 13 residues in the CDR3. Trimming stripped 4 bases from V and 3 bases from J, with 11 bases between. From germline, CDR1 is SGHKS and CDR2 YYEKEE (reference sequence). The CDR3 region is CASSHDSFYEQYF. The CDR3 coding sequence is TGTGCCAGCAGCCACGACAGTTTCTACGAGCAGTACTTC.

The chain is built from TRBV5-1 and TRBJ2-3; 9 bases match TRBD2. Germline V gives CDR1 SGHRS, CDR2 YFSETQ. Losses at the gene ends were 0 bases for V and 5 bases for J; bases not matched to a gene: 4. There are 15 residues in the CDR3. The CDR3 region is CASSLGLAVVDTQYF. The DNA for the CDR3 is TGCGCCAGCAGCTTGGGACTAGCGGTTGTAGATACGCAGTATTTT. The full variable domain, in which reference TRBV5-1 and TRBJ2-3 provide the parts outside the CDR3, is KAGVTQTPRYLIKTRGQQVTLSCSPISGHRSVSWYQQTPGQGLQFLFEYFSETQRNKGNFPGRFSGRQFSNSRSEMNVSTLELGDSALYLCASSLGLAVVDTQYFGPGTRLTVL.

This chain uses TRBV29-1 with TRBJ2-5; the match to TRBD2 covers 7 bases. The CDR3 has 14 amino acids. V trimming: 4 bases; J trimming: 0 bases; junction bases outside the gene matches: 5. CDR1 SQVTM and CDR2 ANQGSEA come from the germline V gene. CDR3 in DNA: TGCAGCGTTGTTCGGGGGGACCACCAAGAGACCCAGTACTTC. Translated, it gives CSVVRGDHQETQYF.

The chain employs TRBV6-5 and TRBJ2-5, with 7 bases lining up with TRBD1. Losses at the gene ends were 8 bases for V and 5 bases for J; bases not matched to a gene: 8. The CDR3 totals 13 residues. Germline CDR1 reads MNHEY; CDR2 reads SVGAGI. The CDR3 is CASHFRGSETQYF. The CDR3 DNA sequence: TGTGCCAGCCATTTCAGGGGGTCGGAGACCCAGTACTTC.

This chain connects TRBV19 to TRBJ1-2, with D perhaps matching TRBD1 (6 bases). Germline V gene data show CDR1 as LNHDA and CDR2 as SQIVND (reference sequence). The ends were cut back, 8 bases at V and 8 bases at J, with 15 bases in the middle. The CDR3 extends over 12 amino acids. The CDR3 DNA follows: TGTGCCAGTTTTCCAGGCCAGGGGGGCTACACCTTC. Translating gives CASFPGQGGYTF.

This chain joins TRBV5-4 and TRBJ1-1, with a weak D call TRBD1 (5 bases). Trimming shortened V by 4 bases and J by 5 bases, and 12 bases separated the two germline ends. Germline CDR1 and CDR2: SGHNT and YYREEE (reference sequence). The CDR3 length is 13 residues. CDR3: CASSLRGKTEAFF. The CDR3 nucleotides read TGTGCCAGCAGCCTACGGGGGAAGACTGAAGCTTTCTTT.

The DNA of the CDR3 is TGTGCCAGCAGCGGGTTCAATCAGCCCCAGCATTTT. It encodes CASSGFNQPQHF. This chain uses TRBV6-6 with TRBJ1-5; no clear D gene. Germline CDR1 MNHNY, CDR2 SVGAGI (reference sequence). V lost 6 bases and J lost 3, with 6 bases in between. CDR3 length equals 12 residues.

This clone was recorded only once. The gene calls are TRBV28 and TRBJ1-5; a weak D match, TRBD1 (5 bases). The CDR3 extends over 16 amino acids. Germline V gives CDR1 MDHEN, CDR2 SYDVKM. The ends were cut back, 7 bases at V and 6 bases at J, with 22 bases in the middle. The CDR3 sequence: CASTSGAGGVSQPQHF. Here the CDR3 DNA reads TGTGCCAGCACCTCTGGGGCAGGCGGCGTTAGTCAGCCCCAGCATTTT.

The chain links TRBV5-1 to TRBJ2-1; 10 positions match TRBD2. This CDR3 contains 14 residues. V dropped 4 bases and J dropped 11; count of bases not matched to a gene: 9. The germline V gene has CDR1 SGHRS and CDR2 YFSETQ. The CDR3 DNA follows: TGCGCCAGCAGCGATACTAGCGGGGTTGGCAAGCAGTTCTTC. It specifies CASSDTSGVGKQFF.

The V call is TRBV29-1, the J call TRBJ2-5; D is perhaps TRBD2 (6 bases). The CDR3 consists of 15 residues. Germline assignment: CDR1 SQVTM and CDR2 ANQGSEA. Trimming took off 4 bases at V and 5 bases at J, with 20 bases between the two ends. CDR3 in amino acids: CSVADGAGRAETQYF. The CDR3 nucleotides read TGCAGCGTTGCAGATGGTGCGGGAAGGGCGGAGACCCAGTACTTC.

The chain combines TRBV2 with TRBJ1-1; D not resolved. This CDR3 comprises 15 residues. The germline CDR1 and CDR2 sequences are SNHLY and FYNNEI. V shed 0 bases and J shed 3 bases, with 11 bases lying between them. The CDR3 loop reads CASSEALGSYTEAFF. The DNA of the CDR3 is TGTGCCAGCAGTGAAGCGCTTGGGAGCTACACTGAAGCTTTCTTT.

The chain joins TRBV24-1 to TRBJ2-1; D is possibly TRBD2 (5 bases). The CDR3 consists of 13 residues. Trimming took off 7 bases at V and 9 bases at J, with 15 bases between the two ends. Germline V gene data show CDR1 as KGHDR and CDR2 as SFDVKD. The CDR3 nucleotides are TGTGCCACCAGACTAGTCCGCGGCGTTGAGCAGTTCTTC. It codes for CATRLVRGVEQFF.

CDR3 sequence reads: CASSQEPGQGSGNTIYF. The DNA for the CDR3 is TGTGCCAGCAGCCAAGAACCGGGACAGGGTTCTGGAAACACCATATATTTT. J is TRBJ1-3 and V is TRBV4-2; TRBD1 matches at 9 bases. J lost 1 base, V lost 0 bases, and 4 bases had no gene match. Per germline, CDR1 LGHNA and CDR2 YNFKEQ. The CDR3 loop spans 17 amino acids.

The chain employs TRBV7-2 and TRBJ2-7; 9 bases fit TRBD2. This CDR3 has 15 residues. Germline V CDR1 and CDR2: SGHTA, FQGNSA. Germline trimming cut 5 bases from V and 4 bases from J; bases unmatched to any gene: 9. The CDR3 sequence is CASSPIAGAGYEQYF. The CDR3 nucleotides are TGTGCCAGCAGCCCGATAGCGGGAGCGGGGTACGAGCAGTACTTC.

The CDR3: CASSQVVPTRSGELFF. CDR3 coding DNA: TGTGCCAGCAGCCAAGTGGTTCCTACCCGTTCCGGGGAGCTGTTTTTT. The V call is TRBV3-1 (or the pseudogene TRBV3-2), the J call TRBJ2-2, with D uncertain. Germline lookup yields CDR1 LGHDT and CDR2 YNNKEL (reference sequence). Trimming removed 1 base at V and 6 bases at J, with 15 bases between. The CDR3 is 16 residues long.

This rearrangement joins TRBV10-2 to TRBJ1-2; D gene ambiguous. The CDR3 covers 15 residues. The V end was cut by 5 bases, the J end by 0 bases, with 13 bases between. The germline V gene has CDR1 WSHSY and CDR2 SAAADI. The CDR3 loop reads CASSFVQDSNYGYTF. Here the CDR3 DNA reads TGCGCCAGCAGTTTCGTCCAGGATTCTAACTATGGCTACACCTTC.

J is TRBJ2-1 and V is TRBV6-5; D perhaps matches TRBD1 (6 bases). This CDR3 is 16 amino acids long. Germline V gene sequence: CDR1 MNHEY, CDR2 SVGAGI. Trimming removed 2 bases from V and 9 bases from J, with 20 bases in between. The CDR3 is CASSYRSPHPQGEQFF. For the CDR3, the DNA is TGTGCCAGCAGTTACCGCTCTCCACACCCACAGGGTGAGCAGTTCTTC.

The gene calls are TRBV19 and TRBJ1-2, with D perhaps TRBD1 (6 bases). The germline CDR1 and CDR2 sequences are LNHDA and SQIVND (reference sequence). The CDR3 contains 14 residues. The V end lost 6 bases, the J end lost 8 bases, and 19 bases lay between the germline ends. CDR3 coding DNA: TGTGCCAGTAGACTACCACAGGGTCGAAGGGGCTACACCTTC. Protein sequence: CASRLPQGRRGYTF.